What follows are 24 T cell receptor beta chains derived from one specimen sequenced in a study of T-cell memory formation after mild COVID-19. TCRdb reanalysed the 5' RACE reads using MiXCR and keeps one entry per CDR3 protein. The profile shows 300,000 to 350,000 distinct CDR3 sequences, approximately 13% of them singletons. The sample taken for sequencing was PBMCs or a T cell subset sorted from them (not recorded which). These receptors were taken from a man between 18 and 35 years old who had mild COVID-19 (a few samples of this study predate the infection). Cell type and time point are not known.

Notes on this clonotype: Relative to the germline gene, one junction end is altered; a read error may explain this. The chain joins TRBV12-3 or TRBV12-4 to TRBJ1-1; D call uncertain. The CDR3 consists of 10 residues. CDR3 protein: CASSLRSSGF. The CDR3, as DNA: TGTGCCAGCAGTTTACGGTCGAGCGGTTTT.

CDR3 sequence (DNA): TGTGCCAGCAGTTTAATTTCAGATACGCAGTATTTT. Translating gives CASSLISDTQYF. The chain has TRBV12-3 or TRBV12-4 and TRBJ2-3, with D hard to call. The CDR3 spans 12 residues. V was cut by 2 bases and J by 4 bases, with 4 bases left in between.

The chain links TRBV21-1 to TRBJ2-7; the table assigns TRBD2, which was not confirmed against the DNA. TRBV21-1 is tagged as a pseudogene. CDR3 length: 14 residues. This chain's CDR3 is CASSKGGGRSEQYF. The CDR3 coding sequence is TGTGCCAGCAGCAAAGGTGGAGGGCGGAGTGAGCAGTACTTC.

This chain uses TRBV6-2 or TRBV6-3 with TRBJ2-5, with D unclear. Germline assignment: CDR1 MNHEY and CDR2 SVGEGT. Trimming removed 5 bases from V and 4 bases from J, with 14 bases in between. This CDR3 has 14 amino acids. CDR3 in DNA: TGTGCCAGCAGTCGCTCTACGCTCGGAGAGACCCAGTACTTC. Translation: CASSRSTLGETQYF.

The chain recombines TRBV6-2 or TRBV6-3 with TRBJ1-5; 7 bases map to TRBD1. Per the germline V gene, CDR1 is MNHEY and CDR2 is SVGEGT. This CDR3 is 14 amino acids long. With 6 bases clipped from V and 6 bases from J, the junction kept 8 bases outside the gene matches. CDR3 DNA sequence: TGTGCCAGCAGAGGACCAGGGGGAGGTCAGCCCCAGCATTTT. It is translated as CASRGPGGGQPQHF.

This chain links TRBV7-2 with TRBJ2-1, with D uncertain. Deletions cut 6 bases from V and 9 bases from J, with 18 bases between. CDR1 and CDR2 (germline): SGHTA, FQGNSA. This CDR3 has 14 amino acids. This CDR3 reads CASSNSWAEFEQFF. The DNA for the CDR3 is TGTGCCAGCAGTAATTCGTGGGCGGAATTTGAGCAGTTCTTC. The variable domain in full, with the rest retrieved from reference TRBV7-2 and TRBJ2-1, is GAGVSQSPSNKVTEKGKDVELRCDPISGHTALYWYRQSLGQGLEFLIYFQGNSAPDKSGLPSDRFSAERTGGSVSTLTIQRTQQEDSAVYLCASSNSWAEFEQFFGPGTRLTVL.

This clonotype was detected a few times. CDR3: CASSLAAMGINEQFF. CDR3 in DNA: TGCGCCAGCAGCTTGGCCGCCATGGGAATAAATGAGCAGTTCTTC. V and J are TRBV5-1 and TRBJ2-1; D remains unclear. Germline V gene data show CDR1 as SGHRS and CDR2 as YFSETQ. Trimming left V 0 bases short and J 7 bases short, with 14 bases between. CDR3 length equals 15 residues.

This clonotype was found a few times. The chain uses TRBV12-3 or TRBV12-4 and TRBJ2-3; TRBD2 matches at 13 bases. The CDR3 is 17 amino acids. The V gene end was trimmed by 7 bases and the J gene end by 3 bases; junction bases not matched to a gene: 10. The CDR3 nucleotides read TGTGCCAGCACTAACTACCCGGGACTAGCGGGGACAGATACGCAGTATTTT. Translating it yields CASTNYPGLAGTDTQYF.

The chain recombines TRBV5-1 with TRBJ2-1; 10 nucleotides align to TRBD1. This CDR3 comprises 16 residues. The V and J ends lost 3 bases and 6 bases, in that order; junction bases with no gene match: 9. CDR1 and CDR2 from the germline V gene are SGHRS and YFSETQ. The CDR3 sequence is CASSWPGTGVGNEQFF. CDR3 bases: TGCGCCAGCAGCTGGCCCGGGACAGGGGTGGGCAATGAGCAGTTCTTC.

Only a few counts were recorded for this clonotype. In DNA form, the CDR3 reads TGCGCCAGCAGCTTGGACGACAGTGCTGAAGCTTTCTTT. Translated: CASSLDDSAEAFF. The J gene is TRBJ1-1, the V gene TRBV5-1; possible D gene TRBD1, 5 bases. The CDR3 is 13 amino acids. Germline V lookup: CDR1 SGHRS, CDR2 YFSETQ. Trimming took 0 bases from V and 6 from J, leaving 9 bases between them.

CDR3 DNA sequence: TGTGCCAGCAGTCTAGCGGGGGGGTCCCCAGATACGCAGTATTTT. Translation gives CASSLAGGSPDTQYF. This sequence joins TRBV7-9 and TRBJ2-3; 12 nucleotides align to TRBD2. Losses at the gene ends were 6 bases for V and 4 bases for J; bases not matched to a gene: 5. Germline values: CDR1 SEHNR, CDR2 FQNEAQ (reference sequence). This CDR3 is 15 amino acids long.

This clonotype appeared a few times. This rearrangement joins TRBV7-2 to TRBJ1-1; D is undetermined. V lost 7 bases, J lost 3 bases, and 15 bases lay in between. Germline V lookup: CDR1 SGHTA, CDR2 FQGNSA. This CDR3 has 14 residues. This CDR3 is CASTRKWRDTEAFF. The DNA of the CDR3 is TGTGCCAGCACCCGCAAGTGGAGGGACACTGAAGCTTTCTTT.

This chain joins TRBV12-3 or TRBV12-4 and TRBJ2-1, with 7 bases matching TRBD2. The trim removed 9 bases at V and 0 bases at J, leaving 5 bases unmatched. This CDR3 is built from 14 residues. CDR3 bases: TGTGCCAGTCACCCGGGGGGCTCCTACAATGAGCAGTTCTTC. Translating it yields CASHPGGSYNEQFF.

The rearrangement joins TRBV9 to TRBJ1-6; D unclear. Deletions cut 0 bases from V and 6 bases from J, with 7 bases between. Germline values: CDR1 SGDLS, CDR2 YYNGEE. The CDR3 is made up of 14 amino acids. Written as DNA, the CDR3 is TGTGCCAGCAGCGTAGGGCTTTTTAATTCACCCCTCCACTTT. Amino acids: CASSVGLFNSPLHF.

The CDR3 DNA reads as TGTGCCAGCAGCTCGGTGGGACAGGGGTTAATTGGCTACACCTTC. It yields the protein CASSSVGQGLIGYTF. The chain has TRBV7-9 and TRBJ1-2; 10 nucleotides align to TRBD1. CDR3 length equals 15 residues. Germline V gives CDR1 SEHNR, CDR2 FQNEAQ (reference sequence). V dropped 4 bases and J dropped 7; count of bases not matched to a gene: 9.

The chain has TRBV7-2 and TRBJ2-4; no clear D gene. V was pared by 7 bases and J by 8 bases, with 15 bases between. Germline V gives CDR1 SGHTA, CDR2 FQGNSA. The CDR3 covers 13 residues. In DNA form, the CDR3 reads TGTGCCAGCAACAACCCCCCGGCGGACATTCAGTACTTC. Translated: CASNNPPADIQYF.

This clonotype was counted only a few times. The gene calls are TRBV3-1 and TRBJ1-2; D is unresolved. From germline, CDR1 is LGHDT and CDR2 YNNKEL (reference sequence). The CDR3 has 14 residues. Trimming took 6 bases from V and 4 from J, leaving 15 bases between them. CDR3 coding DNA: TGTGCCAGCAGAGTATCTCCTACGGCCTATGGCTACACCTTC. It translates to CASRVSPTAYGYTF.

This clonotype was counted many times. The V gene is TRBV29-1, the J gene TRBJ2-5, with D possibly matching TRBD2 (5 bases). The germline CDR1 and CDR2 sequences are SQVTM and ANQGSEA. Between the trimmed V and J ends, which lost 1 base and 5 bases, there was a span of 14 bases. This CDR3 is built from 14 residues. The CDR3 DNA follows: TGCAGCGTTGAAGGTCGGACTCGTACGGAGACCCAGTACTTC. Protein product: CSVEGRTRTETQYF.

This clonotype was observed a handful of times. The CDR3 loop is CASSEEFVRTANTGELFF. The CDR3 nucleotides read TGTGCCAGCAGTGAGGAGTTCGTTAGGACCGCGAACACCGGGGAGCTGTTTTTT. This rearrangement joins TRBV25-1 to TRBJ2-2; D call uncertain. With 3 bases removed from V and 0 bases from J, the gap between germline ends came to 17 bases. Germline CDR1 is MGHDK and CDR2 is SYGVNS. The CDR3 covers 18 residues.

By frequency in the sample, this clonotype is medium-sized. The chain uses TRBV20-1 and TRBJ2-5; TRBD2 matches at 12 bases. The CDR3 length is 14 residues. V shed 1 base and J 4 bases; nucleotides not matched to a gene: 1. Germline V gives CDR1 DFQATT, CDR2 SNEGSKA (reference sequence). The CDR3 here is CSARGLAGVETQYF. CDR3 nucleotides: TGCAGTGCTAGAGGACTAGCGGGGGTAGAGACCCAGTACTTC.

This clonotype has a count of ten or more. The gene calls are TRBV29-1 and TRBJ2-7; no reliable D call. The CDR3 runs 13 residues. V was cut by 1 base and J by 0 bases, with 7 bases left in between. The V gene's germline CDR1 is SQVTM and CDR2 ANQGSEA. The CDR3 spells CSVEGSPSYEQYF. The DNA for the CDR3 is TGCAGCGTTGAAGGGTCACCCTCCTACGAGCAGTACTTC.

This sequence joins TRBV7-2 and TRBJ1-5; TRBD1 agrees at 7 bases. V lost 5 bases and J lost 0; bases outside the gene matches: 4. The CDR3 spans 15 residues. The germline V gene has CDR1 SGHTA and CDR2 FQGNSA. In DNA, the CDR3 is TGTGCCAGCAGCCACAGGGGATATAGCAATCAGCCCCAGCATTTT. Translation gives CASSHRGYSNQPQHF.

J is TRBJ2-3 and V is TRBV2; 9 bases are a match to TRBD2. With V trimmed by 4 bases and J by 2 bases, 4 bases remained unmatched. From germline, CDR1 is SNHLY and CDR2 FYNNEI. This CDR3 region has 15 residues. This chain's CDR3 is CASSGSGGHTDTQYF. CDR3 DNA: TGTGCCAGCAGTGGGAGCGGGGGGCACACAGATACGCAGTATTTT.

This chain joins TRBV3-1 and TRBJ1-2; D gene unclear. CDR3 size: 16 residues. Trimming took 1 base from V and 4 from J, leaving 16 bases between them. Germline CDR1 and CDR2: LGHDT and YNNKEL (reference sequence). The CDR3 protein is CASSQGRASLGYGYTF. For the CDR3, the DNA is TGTGCCAGCAGCCAAGGAAGGGCATCTCTCGGCTATGGCTACACCTTC. Filled out from reference TRBV3-1 and TRBJ1-2, the complete variable domain reads DTAVSQTPKYLVTQMGNDKSIKCEQNLGHDTMYWYKQDSKKFLKIMFSYNNKELIINETVPNRFSPKSPDKAHLNLHINSLELGDSAVYFCASSQGRASLGYGYTFGSGTRLTVV.